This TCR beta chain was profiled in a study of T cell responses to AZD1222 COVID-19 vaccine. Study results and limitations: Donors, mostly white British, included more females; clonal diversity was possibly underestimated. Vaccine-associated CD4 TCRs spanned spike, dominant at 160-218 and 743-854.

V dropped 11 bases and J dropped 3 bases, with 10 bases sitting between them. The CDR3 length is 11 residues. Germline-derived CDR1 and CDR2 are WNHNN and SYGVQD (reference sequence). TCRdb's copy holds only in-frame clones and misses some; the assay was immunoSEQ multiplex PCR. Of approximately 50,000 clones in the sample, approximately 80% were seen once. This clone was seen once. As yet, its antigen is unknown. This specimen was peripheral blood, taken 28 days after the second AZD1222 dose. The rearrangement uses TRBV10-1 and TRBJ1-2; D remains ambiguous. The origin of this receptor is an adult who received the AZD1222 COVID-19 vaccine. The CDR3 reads CARSDHYGYTF. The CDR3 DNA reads TGCGCCCGATCGGACCACTATGGCTACACCTTC.